The 14 T cell receptor beta chains below were found in one sample sequenced in a study of cytomegalovirus exposure and HLA in healthy donors. It was with 60 Vbeta and 13 Jbeta primers that the PCR ran. The data were produced by immunoSEQ multiplex PCR, yet TCRdb's version contains in-frame clones alone and is incomplete. The sample yields under 300,000 clones, 70% to 90% seen once. The sample comprised PBMCs. The receptor set was obtained from a man in his forties or fifties in good health and CMV-seropositive.

This clone occurred once. CDR3 sequence reads: CASTSPWDRVLEGYTF. The CDR3 DNA reads TGTGCCAGCACCTCCCCTTGGGACAGGGTTCTAGAGGGCTACACCTTC. The V and J genes are TRBV5-4 and TRBJ1-2; 9 nucleotides match TRBD1. The V gene's germline CDR1 is SGHNT and CDR2 YYREEE (reference sequence). This CDR3 has 16 residues. Germline trimming cut 6 bases from V and 8 bases from J; bases unmatched to any gene: 17.

The genes are TRBV28 and TRBJ1-2; maybe TRBD1 (6 bases). Trimming took 6 bases from V and 7 from J, leaving 24 bases between them. This CDR3 has 16 amino acids. Germline V gene data show CDR1 as MDHEN and CDR2 as SYDVKM. CDR3 in amino acids: CASRPRLLGGGGGYTF. DNA for the CDR3: TGTGCCAGCAGGCCGCGACTGCTAGGTGGGGGCGGTGGCTACACCTTC.

The rearrangement uses TRBV7-9 and TRBJ2-7, with 16 bases fitting TRBD2. The CDR3 is made up of 15 amino acids. Germline V gene data show CDR1 as SEHNR and CDR2 as FQNEAQ (reference sequence). J gave up 3 bases and V 6 bases, and 2 bases lay outside the gene matches. The CDR3 DNA reads TGTGCCAGCAGTGGGACTAGCGGGAGGGGCTACGAGCAGTACTTC. Translated: CASSGTSGRGYEQYF.

Note on this clone: Other DNA sequences of this sample code for an identical CDR3. V usage is TRBV27 and J usage is TRBJ2-7; D gene uncertain. The CDR3 is made up of 12 amino acids. V lost 4 bases and J 1 base, leaving 5 bases between the germline ends. CDR1 and CDR2 (germline): MNHEY, SMNVEV (reference sequence). The CDR3 DNA reads as TGTGCCAGCAGTTCCCAATCCTACGAGCAGTACTTC. It yields the protein CASSSQSYEQYF.

V gene TRBV18 combines with J gene TRBJ1-4; 8 bases align to TRBD1. V shed 2 bases, J shed 0 bases, and the junction held 8 bases outside the gene matches. This CDR3 has 18 amino acids. The germline V gene encodes CDR1 KGHSH and CDR2 LQKENI. The CDR3 is CASSPRAGQGTTNEKLFF. The CDR3, as DNA: TGTGCCAGCTCACCAAGGGCCGGACAGGGAACAACTAATGAAAAACTGTTTTTT.

The gene calls are TRBV7-2 and TRBJ2-5; no definite D call. The CDR3 runs 14 residues. Germline V CDR1 and CDR2: SGHTA, FQGNSA. V lost 5 bases to trimming and J lost 5 bases, with 15 bases between them. The CDR3 DNA sequence: TGTGCCAGCAGCGGAATCGCAGGTCGGGAGACCCAGTACTTC. Translation: CASSGIAGRETQYF.

The V gene is TRBV9, the J gene TRBJ2-1; 9 bases align to TRBD2. Per the germline V gene, CDR1 is SGDLS and CDR2 is YYNGEE. Trimming took 5 bases from V and 5 from J; bases not matched to a gene: 11. The CDR3 is 16 amino acids. The CDR3 nucleotides are TGTGCCAGCAGTCAAACCTTAGCGGGAGCGCACAATGAGCAGTTCTTC. Amino acids: CASSQTLAGAHNEQFF.

V gene TRBV5-1 combines with J gene TRBJ2-1; 10 nucleotides align to TRBD2. Trimming took 1 base from V and 7 from J; bases not matched to a gene: 11. Germline V gene lookup returns CDR1 SGHRS and CDR2 YFSETQ. CDR3 size: 17 residues. The CDR3 loop is CASSLSLVSSGSNEQFF. CDR3 bases: TGCGCCAGCAGCTTGAGCTTAGTGTCTAGCGGGAGTAATGAGCAGTTCTTC.

V and J are TRBV6-6 and TRBJ2-5, with unresolved D. This CDR3 is 11 amino acids long. V was cut by 4 bases and J by 5 bases, with 5 bases left in between. Germline V CDR1 and CDR2: MNHNY, SVGAGI (reference sequence). The CDR3, as DNA: TGTGCCAGCAGTTTTCCGGAGACCCAGTACTTC. Its protein is CASSFPETQYF.

J is TRBJ2-3 and V is TRBV6-1, with 9 positions matching TRBD2. The trim removed 11 bases at V and 5 bases at J, leaving 11 bases unmatched. The germline V gene has CDR1 MNHNS and CDR2 SASEGT. This CDR3 has 14 residues. The CDR3 protein is CAGTASGVLDTQYF. The CDR3 DNA follows: TGTGCCGGCACTGCTAGCGGGGTTTTAGATACGCAGTATTTT.

The gene calls are TRBV19 and TRBJ1-5, with D maybe TRBD1 (6 bases). This CDR3 has 15 residues. V gave up 4 bases and J gave up 4 bases, with 14 bases separating them. From germline, CDR1 is LNHDA and CDR2 SQIVND (reference sequence). CDR3 coding DNA: TGTGCCAGTAGTAAGGACAGAAAAGGGAATCAGCCCCAGCATTTT. It specifies CASSKDRKGNQPQHF. Together with reference TRBV19 and TRBJ1-5, the CDR3 gives the full variable domain: DGGITQSPKYLFRKEGQNVTLSCEQNLNHDAMYWYRQDPGQGLRLIYYSQIVNDFQKGDIAEGYSVSREKKESFPLTVTSAQKNPTAFYLCASSKDRKGNQPQHFGDGTRLSIL.

This clone appeared a few times. V is TRBV6-5 and J is TRBJ1-1; D not resolved. Germline V gene data show CDR1 as MNHEY and CDR2 as SVGAGI. The CDR3 is 13 residues long. Trimming shortened V by 4 bases and J by 1 base, and 7 bases separated the two germline ends. The CDR3 sequence: CASSFTENTEAFF. The CDR3 DNA is TGTGCCAGCAGTTTTACAGAGAACACTGAAGCTTTCTTT.

The J gene is TRBJ2-7, the V gene TRBV6-1, with a possible D match to TRBD1 (6 bases). Between the trimmed V and J ends, which lost 7 bases and 2 bases, there was a span of 12 bases. CDR3 length: 13 residues. The V gene's germline CDR1 is MNHNS and CDR2 SASEGT. CDR3 region: CASNGPGAYEQYF. The CDR3 nucleotides read TGTGCCAGCAATGGCCCAGGGGCCTACGAGCAGTACTTC.

The J gene is TRBJ2-7, the V gene TRBV7-3, with 10 bases lining up with TRBD1. V gave up 5 bases and J gave up 3 bases; unmatched junction bases: 4. The CDR3 sequence is 14 residues long. The germline V gene has CDR1 SGHTA and CDR2 FQGTGA. This CDR3 is CASSPGQGDYEQYF. CDR3 DNA: TGTGCCAGCAGCCCCGGACAGGGGGACTACGAGCAGTACTTC.